The 19 T cell receptor beta chains listed next were all sequenced from one sample in a study of shared clonotypes between healthy human individuals. The protocol was immunoSEQ multiplex PCR, while the TCRdb copy is restricted to in-frame clones and leaves out a portion. The sample carries more than 1 million clones, about 84% recorded once. The specimen was memory CD4+ T cells from PBMCs. Subset reported: CD45RA-negative fraction. The receptors were sampled from a man aged 18 to 30 in good health. Some clones in this sample may be carry-over from other donors' samples.

The chain couples TRBV18 to TRBJ1-4; no clear D gene. The V end lost 0 bases, the J end lost 11 bases, and 13 bases lay between the germline ends. From germline, CDR1 is KGHSH and CDR2 LQKENI. The CDR3 is made up of 14 amino acids. CDR3 region: CASSPPSGLGKLFF. CDR3 nucleotides: TGTGCCAGCTCACCACCGTCTGGGTTAGGGAAACTGTTTTTT.

The chain is built from TRBV6-5 and TRBJ1-2; 9 bases are shared with TRBD1. Germline CDR1 and CDR2: MNHEY and SVGAGI. The CDR3 extends over 12 amino acids. V shed 7 bases, J shed 8 bases, and the junction held 5 bases outside the gene matches. CDR3 sequence (DNA): TGTGCCAGCACCATGGGACAGGGAGGCTACACCTTC. This codes for CASTMGQGGYTF.

J is TRBJ1-2 and V is TRBV7-8; 8 nucleotides align to TRBD1. Per germline, CDR1 SGHVS and CDR2 FQNEAQ. The V segment lost 2 bases and the J segment 4 bases; nucleotides outside the gene matches: 6. The CDR3 is 15 residues long. The CDR3, as DNA: TGTGCCAGCAGCTTACCGACAGGGGCCGGCTATGGCTACACCTTC. It is translated as CASSLPTGAGYGYTF. Full variable domain (outside the CDR3, taken from reference TRBV7-8 and TRBJ1-2): GAGVSQSPRYKVAKRGQDVALRCDPISGHVSLFWYQQALGQGPEFLTYFQNEAQLDKSGLPSDRFFAERPEGSVSTLKIQRTQQEDSAVYLCASSLPTGAGYGYTFGSGTRLTVV.

The chain uses TRBV27 and TRBJ1-1, with a tentative D call TRBD1 (5 bases). CDR1 and CDR2 from the germline V gene are MNHEY and SMNVEV (reference sequence). The CDR3 extends over 14 amino acids. V gave up 2 bases and J gave up 5 bases, with 12 bases separating them. In DNA, the CDR3 is TGTGCCAGCAGTTTAGAAACAGGTGGGACTGAAGCTTTCTTT. As protein: CASSLETGGTEAFF.

This clone was seen only once. V usage is TRBV18 and J usage is TRBJ1-1, with 11 nucleotides matching TRBD1. The germline V gene has CDR1 KGHSH and CDR2 LQKENI. This CDR3 is 14 amino acids long. V trimming: 5 bases; J trimming: 4 bases; junction bases outside the gene matches: 3. The CDR3 region is CASSWDRGTTEAFF. The CDR3 DNA reads TGTGCCAGCTCATGGGACAGGGGGACCACTGAAGCTTTCTTT.

V is TRBV11-3 and J is TRBJ1-1; D might be TRBD1 (5 bases). The CDR3 contains 13 residues. V was shortened by 8 bases and J by 6 bases, with 16 bases between the two germline ends. Germline CDR1 and CDR2: SGHNT and YENEEA. The CDR3 loop reads CASSKGAEAEAFF. The CDR3 DNA reads TGTGCCAGCTCCAAAGGGGCGGAGGCTGAAGCTTTCTTT.

V is TRBV27 and J is TRBJ1-1; possibly TRBD1 for D (6 bases). Looked up from germline, CDR1 is MNHEY and CDR2 is SMNVEV (reference sequence). This CDR3 has 16 residues. V lost 4 bases, J lost 4 bases, and 19 bases lay in between. This CDR3 reads CASSSLPTYRVTEAFF. The CDR3 region has the DNA TGTGCCAGCAGTTCCCTACCAACTTACAGGGTCACTGAAGCTTTCTTT.

This clone turned up a few times. The chain employs TRBV11-2 and TRBJ2-6; D may be TRBD1 (5 bases). V was cut by 5 bases and J by 12 bases, with 17 bases left in between. This CDR3 has 14 amino acids. Germline CDR1 SGHAT, CDR2 FQNNGV. CDR3 sequence (DNA): TGTGCCAGCAGCCAGGGTTCCGGCTACCTCGTCCTGACTTTC. Translating gives CASSQGSGYLVLTF.

This chain joins TRBV2 and TRBJ2-7; D is unresolved. This CDR3 is 14 amino acids long. The V gene's germline CDR1 is SNHLY and CDR2 FYNNEI. V lost 3 bases to trimming and J lost 2 bases, with 11 bases between them. The CDR3 is CASSDRTATYEQYF. In DNA, the CDR3 is TGTGCCAGCAGTGATCGGACGGCAACCTACGAGCAGTACTTC.

This chain uses TRBV25-1 with TRBJ2-3; tentative D call: TRBD2 (5 bases). Trimming took 1 base from V and 5 from J, leaving 13 bases between them. The length of the CDR3 is 15 residues. Germline V gene sequence: CDR1 MGHDK, CDR2 SYGVNS. CDR3 amino acids: CASSEWGAIEDTQYF. The CDR3 DNA follows: TGTGCCAGCAGTGAATGGGGAGCCATTGAAGATACGCAGTATTTT.

The sample holds one count of this clone. The V gene is TRBV7-3, the J gene TRBJ2-3; D is ambiguous. Germline loops: CDR1 SGHTA, CDR2 FQGTGA. The V and J ends lost 8 bases and 0 bases respectively, with 9 bases between them. The CDR3 has 13 amino acids. The CDR3 DNA is TGTGCCAGCGGGTCCGAAAGCACAGATACGCAGTATTTT. It is translated as CASGSESTDTQYF.

The rearrangement uses TRBV6-6 and TRBJ1-3; TRBD1 might be the D (6 bases). Trimming cost V 7 bases and J 1 base, with 11 bases left between them. This CDR3 is built from 14 residues. Germline V gene sequence: CDR1 MNHNY, CDR2 SVGAGI (reference sequence). CDR3 in DNA: TGTGCCAGCACCAGTACAGGGTCTGGAAACACCATATATTTT. Amino acids: CASTSTGSGNTIYF.

The chain uses TRBV19 and TRBJ2-1; tentative D call: TRBD2 (6 bases). The V gene lost 3 bases and the J gene lost 10 bases, with 7 bases spanning the gap. CDR1 is LNHDA, CDR2 SQIVND, per germline (reference sequence). The CDR3 loop spans 11 amino acids. The CDR3 DNA reads as TGTGCCAGTAGTATCGGACTAGAGCAGTTCTTC. Translated: CASSIGLEQFF.

V usage is TRBV5-4 and J usage is TRBJ1-4; TRBD1 matches 7 bases. With 4 bases clipped from V and 3 bases from J, the junction kept 3 bases outside the gene matches. The germline gives CDR1 SGHNT, CDR2 YYREEE (reference sequence). The CDR3 sequence is 14 residues long. The CDR3 reads CASSAQGSNEKLFF. The CDR3 nucleotides are TGTGCCAGCAGCGCACAGGGGTCTAATGAAAAACTGTTTTTT.

The J gene is TRBJ1-1, the V gene TRBV7-2, with D possibly being TRBD1 (6 bases). The CDR3 consists of 16 residues. V lost 9 bases and J 0 bases, leaving 20 bases between the germline ends. CDR1 is SGHTA and CDR2 is FQGNSA in the germline V gene. CDR3 nucleotide sequence: TGTGCCAGTCCTTCTCCGCACGGGACAATGAACACTGAAGCTTTCTTT. Protein: CASPSPHGTMNTEAFF.

This clone was found once. The CDR3 DNA reads as TGTGCCAGCAGCCCGGACAGGGGACGGTACGAGCAGTACTTC. Its protein is CASSPDRGRYEQYF. The rearrangement joins TRBV7-2 to TRBJ2-7; 9 bases are shared with TRBD1. The CDR3 is 14 amino acids. The germline CDR1 and CDR2 sequences are SGHTA and FQGNSA. V was clipped by 5 bases and J by 4 bases; unmatched bases: 6.

V is TRBV19 and J is TRBJ1-5; D ambiguous. Per germline, CDR1 LNHDA and CDR2 SQIVND (reference sequence). The CDR3 length is 15 residues. The V end was cut by 1 base, the J end by 4 bases, with 11 bases between. The CDR3 DNA sequence: TGTGCCAGTAGTATAGGGGGTTCACAGAATCAGCCCCAGCATTTT. The encoded protein is CASSIGGSQNQPQHF.

This clone was observed a few times. V usage is TRBV27 and J usage is TRBJ2-7; D could derive from TRBD1 or TRBD2 (5 bases each). The V gene lost 1 base and the J gene lost 3 bases, with 13 bases spanning the gap. Germline CDR1 is MNHEY and CDR2 is SMNVEV (reference sequence). This CDR3 is 15 amino acids long. The CDR3 is CASSLYDSGDYEQYF. CDR3 coding DNA: TGTGCCAGCAGTTTATACGACAGCGGAGACTACGAGCAGTACTTC.

This clone was seen just once. This chain connects TRBV18 to TRBJ1-4, with TRBD1 matching over 10 bases. The CDR3 runs 17 residues. Germline CDR1 and CDR2: KGHSH and LQKENI. V shed 4 bases and J 8 bases; nucleotides not matched to a gene: 13. The CDR3 DNA sequence: TGTGCCAGCTCACGCACCGGGACAGGGGCATTTGAAGAAAAACTGTTTTTT. The encoded protein is CASSRTGTGAFEEKLFF.